This T cell receptor beta chain is drawn from a study of T cells after yellow fever vaccination. V was pared by 6 bases and J by 6 bases, with 10 bases of the junction left unmatched. In germline, CDR1 is ENHRY, CDR2 SYGVKD. The CDR3 totals 16 residues. TCRdb re-called the 5' RACE reads with MiXCR, one entry per CDR3 protein. The profile shows hundreds of thousands of distinct CDR3 sequences, 8.7% of them singletons. This clonotype came up a few times. The chain employs TRBV10-3 and TRBJ2-2, with 10 bases identical to TRBD1. The specimen was PBMCs, collected on the day of the first yellow fever vaccination. The source is a man aged 18 to 29 who received the YFV17D yellow fever vaccine. CDR3 in amino acids: CAIRRSGTGEAGELFF. Written as DNA, the CDR3 is TGTGCCATCAGGAGATCCGGGACAGGGGAGGCCGGGGAGCTGTTTTTT.